This is a list of T cell receptor beta chains from one sample in a study of Graves' ophthalmopathy and Graves' hyperthyroidism. TCRdb reprocessed the multiplex PCR reads via MiXCR and lists one record per CDR3 protein. Among around 520,000 distinct CDR3 sequences listed, under 45% were seen once. The sequencing sample was made of peripheral blood or thyroid tissue (not recorded which). These receptors originate from an adult man with Graves' hyperthyroidism. Each CDR3 is given with its conserved first and last residue. A D gene is named only where the DNA matches it firmly. Expanded clones get a size class; other rows say once, few or many, or leave the size out.

>-|TRBJ1-5|TRBV12-3/TRBV12-4|TRBD1
CASSFGGTGGPNQPQHF
TGTGCCAGCAGTTTCGGGGGGACAGGGGGCCCGAATCAGCCCCAGCATTTT
>-|TRBJ1-2|TRBV7-8|TRBD1
CASIYDEPGTGDYGYTF
TGTGCCAGCATTTACGACGAACCCGGGACAGGGGACTATGGCTACACCTTC
>many|TRBJ1-6|TRBV7-8|-
CASSLGYREPLHF
TGTGCCAGCAGCTTAGGATACCGGGAGCCCCTCCACTTT
>-|TRBJ2-7|TRBV2|-
CASSDRDQYF
TGTGCCAGCAGCGATCGGGACCAGTACTTC
>many|TRBJ2-5|TRBV5-1|TRBD2
CASSLASGETQYF
TGTGCCAGCAGCTTAGCTAGCGGGGAGACCCAGTACTTC
>-|TRBJ2-7|TRBV27|TRBD2
CASGIRLAGGYEQYF
TGTGCCAGCGGTATACGACTAGCGGGAGGTTACGAGCAGTACTTC
>many|TRBJ1-4|TRBV13|-
CASSSISTPGFGEKLFF
TGTGCCAGCAGCTCGATCTCCACCCCGGGGTTTGGGGAAAAACTGTTTTTT
>many|TRBJ1-2|TRBV25-1|TRBD1
CASSGTGEGYGYTF
TGTGCCAGCAGCGGGACAGGGGAGGGCTATGGCTACACCTTC
>many|TRBJ1-5|TRBV7-2|-
CASSSDSNQPQHF
TGTGCCAGCAGCTCGGACAGTAATCAGCCCCAGCATTTT
>many|TRBJ2-7|TRBV20-1|-
CSARKTGFDEQYF
TGCAGTGCTCGGAAAACAGGGTTCGACGAGCAGTACTTC
>many|TRBJ1-1|TRBV20-1|-
CSAREDSALGEAFF
TGCAGTGCTAGGGAGGACAGCGCCTTAGGTGAAGCTTTCTTT
>few|TRBJ2-1|TRBV12-3/TRBV12-4|TRBD2
CASRPQTSVGEQFF
TGTGCCAGCAGACCGCAAACTAGCGTCGGTGAGCAGTTCTTC
>few|TRBJ2-7|TRBV7-8|TRBD1
CAWTKGTGTGISYEQYF
TGTGCCTGGACAAAGGGTACCGGGACAGGGATCTCCTACGAGCAGTACTTC
>-|TRBJ2-1|TRBV24-1|TRBD2
CATSVPGGPNEQFF
TGTGCCACCAGTGTGCCGGGAGGGCCCAATGAGCAGTTCTTC
>-|TRBJ2-2|TRBV3-1|TRBD2
CASSLTSGTSGELFF
TGTGCCAGCAGCCTGACTAGCGGGACTAGCGGGGAGCTGTTTTTT
>few|TRBJ2-5|TRBV4-2|TRBD2
CASSQEPLLAGGETQYF
TGTGCCAGCAGCCAAGAACCTTTACTAGCGGGGGGAGAGACCCAGTACTTC
>many|TRBJ1-5|TRBV12-3/TRBV12-4|-
CASSLPGGGHQPQHF
TGTGCCAGCAGTTTGCCGGGAGGGGGGCATCAGCCCCAGCATTTT
>few|TRBJ1-2|TRBV9|TRBD1
CASSPTGQGSYGYTF
TGTGCCAGCAGCCCCACGGGACAGGGTAGCTATGGCTACACCTTC
>-|TRBJ1-5|TRBV14|-
CARAPGNNQPQHF
TGTGCTAGAGCACCAGGCAACAATCAGCCCCAGCATTTT
>once|TRBJ2-5|TRBV12-3/TRBV12-4|TRBD1
CASSFGTGAETQYF
TGTGCCAGCAGTTTTGGGACAGGGGCCGAGACCCAGTACTTC
>once|TRBJ1-2|TRBV10-3|-
CAISAYRDGYTF
TGTGCCATCAGCGCTTACAGGGATGGCTACACCTTC
>many|TRBJ2-2|TRBV7-8|TRBD2
CASRLPGLADTGELFF
TGTGCCAGCAGGTTGCCGGGACTAGCGGACACCGGGGAGCTGTTTTTT
>many|TRBJ2-2|TRBV20-1|TRBD1
CSARPPTGPGELFF
TGCAGTGCTAGGCCCCCGACAGGGCCCGGGGAGCTGTTTTTT
>-|TRBJ2-2|TRBV27|TRBD1
CASGGKKYTGELFF
TGTGCCTCAGGGGGAAAAAAGTACACCGGGGAGCTGTTTTTT
>many|TRBJ1-1|TRBV29-1|-
CSVAFVTNTEAFF
TGCAGCGTTGCGTTTGTCACGAACACTGAAGCTTTCTTT
>-|TRBJ1-2|TRBV9|TRBD1
CASSVGGQDHGYTF
TGTGCCAGCAGCGTCGGGGGACAGGATCATGGCTACACCTTC
>-|TRBJ2-5|TRBV2|TRBD2
CASSRSLTSGQETQYF
TGTGCCAGCAGTCGGTCCCTTACTAGCGGGCAAGAGACCCAGTACTTC
>many|TRBJ2-7|TRBV5-1|-
CASARTAQSYEQYF
TGCGCCAGCGCGAGGACAGCACAATCCTACGAGCAGTACTTC
>many|TRBJ2-7|TRBV7-9|TRBD1
CASSLVGTAYEQYF
TGTGCCAGCAGCTTAGTCGGGACAGCTTACGAGCAGTACTTC
>many|TRBJ1-5|TRBV7-9|TRBD1
CASSAGDRSNQPQHF
TGTGCCAGCAGCGCCGGGGACAGGAGCAATCAGCCCCAGCATTTT
>many|TRBJ1-5|TRBV6-6|-
CASVRTGLPNSNQPQHF
TGTGCCAGCGTTAGAACAGGCCTCCCGAATAGCAATCAGCCCCAGCATTTT
>-|TRBJ2-2|TRBV10-3|-
CAIRVAPGELFF
TGTGCCATCAGGGTGGCCCCCGGGGAGCTGTTTTTT
>few|TRBJ1-3|TRBV25-1|-
CASLAASRLSSGNTIYF
TGTGCCAGCTTAGCGGCGTCCCGACTGAGCTCTGGAAACACCATATATTTT
>few|TRBJ1-5|TRBV12-3/TRBV12-4|TRBD1
CASSYPGQNQPQHF
TGTGCCAGCAGCTATCCGGGACAGAATCAGCCCCAGCATTTT
>-|TRBJ2-5|TRBV29-1|-
CSVGGITETQYF
TGCAGCGTTGGCGGAATTACGGAGACCCAGTACTTC
>many|TRBJ2-6|TRBV19|-
CASSYASQGTGANVLTF
TGTGCCAGTAGTTACGCATCACAGGGAACTGGGGCCAACGTCCTGACTTTC
>-|TRBJ1-2|TRBV20-1|-
CSARGSAANYGYTF
TGCAGTGCTAGAGGGTCGGCCGCTAACTATGGCTACACCTTC
>-|TRBJ2-2|TRBV9|-
CASSVAGDTGTGELLF
TGTGCCAGCAGCGTAGCTGGGGATACGGGCACCGGGGAGCTGCTTTTT
>-|TRBJ2-7|TRBV7-9|-
CASSFVRASSSYEQYF
TGTGCCAGCAGTTTTGTCCGGGCTTCGAGCTCCTACGAGCAGTACTTC
>-|TRBJ1-1|TRBV5-4|-
CASSLGTAMNTEAFF
TGTGCCAGCAGCTTGGGGACGGCCATGAACACTGAAGCTTTCTTT
>many|TRBJ1-6|TRBV24-1|-
CATSDSPIGSPLHF
TGTGCCACCAGTGATTCCCCGATCGGTTCACCCCTCCACTTT